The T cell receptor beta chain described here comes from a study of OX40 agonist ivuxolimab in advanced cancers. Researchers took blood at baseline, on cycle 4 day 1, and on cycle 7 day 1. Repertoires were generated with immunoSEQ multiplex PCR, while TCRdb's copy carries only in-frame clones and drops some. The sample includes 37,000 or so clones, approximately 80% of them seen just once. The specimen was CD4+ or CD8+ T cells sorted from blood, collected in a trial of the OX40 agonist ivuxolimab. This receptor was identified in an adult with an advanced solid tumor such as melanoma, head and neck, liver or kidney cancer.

The DNA for the CDR3 is TGTGCCAGCAGCTGGGGCCAGGTGAGCACTGAAGCTTTCTTT. It yields the protein CASSWGQVSTEAFF. V usage is TRBV7-8 and J usage is TRBJ1-1, with TRBD1 as a possible D gene (5 bases). CDR1 is SGHVS and CDR2 is FQNEAQ in the germline V gene. Trimming stripped 4 bases from V and 4 bases from J, with 13 bases between. The length of the CDR3 is 14 residues. Using reference TRBV7-8 and TRBJ1-1 for the parts outside the CDR3, the full variable domain is GAGVSQSPRYKVAKRGQDVALRCDPISGHVSLFWYQQALGQGPEFLTYFQNEAQLDKSGLPSDRFFAERPEGSVSTLKIQRTQQEDSAVYLCASSWGQVSTEAFFGQGTRLTVV.